Shown below are 2 T cell receptor beta chains from a single sample sequenced in a study of blood T cell repertoires in COVID-19. TCRdb keeps only in-frame clones here, not all; method: immunoSEQ multiplex PCR. The sample includes over 90,000 clones, roughly nine tenths of them seen just once. The sequencing input was peripheral blood. These receptor sequences come from a man aged 50 to 59 in a cohort sampled during active COVID-19.

The J gene is TRBJ1-1, the V gene TRBV14; 7 bases align to TRBD1. Losses at the gene ends were 1 base for V and 2 bases for J; bases not matched to a gene: 4. The germline CDR1 and CDR2 sequences are SGHDN and FVKESK. The CDR3 is 15 amino acids. CDR3 DNA sequence: TGTGCCAGCAGCCAAGGGCCAGGGGGAAACACTGAAGCTTTCTTT. Translated: CASSQGPGGNTEAFF.

This clone occurred a few times. The chain recombines TRBV11-3 with TRBJ2-1; no clear D. The CDR3 length is 14 residues. V dropped 4 bases and J dropped 3 bases, with 10 bases sitting between them. Germline CDR1 reads SGHNT; CDR2 reads YENEEA. The CDR3 here is CASSSRQSYNEQFF. Here the CDR3 DNA reads TGTGCCAGCAGCTCGAGGCAGAGCTACAATGAGCAGTTCTTC.